The present entry profiles one TCR beta chain with its context. The target antigen is unknown. This sample was included in a study of shared clonotypes between healthy human individuals. Study observations and caveats: Specimens sampled were limited to blood, with tissue repertoires likely differing.

Using immunoSEQ multiplex PCR, the repertoire was profiled, and TCRdb retains in-frame clones only, with some absent. Seen here are approximately 1,500,000 clones, about 96% observed once, and the top ten hold approximately 1%. Naive CD45RA+ and memory CD45RA-negative subsets were split from CD4+ cells. With 5 bases clipped from V and 2 bases from J, the junction kept 3 bases outside the gene matches. CDR1 is SGHAT, CDR2 FQDESV, per germline (reference sequence). The CDR3 loop spans 13 amino acids. Sequenced input: naive CD4+ T cells sorted from blood. Sample subset: CD45RA+ positively selected. The clonotype comes from a man aged 25-45 years in good health. The V and J genes are TRBV11-1 and TRBJ2-7; TRBD2 matches 7 bases. In DNA form, the CDR3 reads TGTGCCAGCAGCCGGACTAGTGCCTACGAGCAGTACTTC. Encoded protein: CASSRTSAYEQYF.